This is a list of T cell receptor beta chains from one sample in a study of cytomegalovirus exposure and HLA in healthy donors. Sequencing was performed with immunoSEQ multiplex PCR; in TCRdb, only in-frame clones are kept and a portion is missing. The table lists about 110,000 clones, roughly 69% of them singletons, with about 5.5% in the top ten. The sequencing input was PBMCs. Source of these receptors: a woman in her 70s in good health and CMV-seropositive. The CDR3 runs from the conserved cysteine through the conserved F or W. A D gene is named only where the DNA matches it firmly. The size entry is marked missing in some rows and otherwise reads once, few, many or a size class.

CASSRGGAYEQYF,TGTGCCAGCAGTCGCGGGGGTGCCTACGAGCAGTACTTC,-,TRBD2,TRBV5-4,TRBJ2-7
CASVVNRGRDEQFF,TGTGCCAGCGTAGTTAACAGGGGGCGCGATGAGCAGTTCTTC,once,TRBD1,TRBV6-1,TRBJ2-1
CASSSTSGATYEQYF,TGTGCCAGCAGCTCAACTAGCGGGGCCACCTACGAGCAGTACTTC,-,TRBD2,TRBV7-2,TRBJ2-7
CASSGAGYSNQPQHF,TGTGCCAGCAGTGGAGCAGGTTATAGCAATCAGCCCCAGCATTTT,-,-,TRBV25-1,TRBJ1-5
CASSVPGTEQFF,TGTGCCAGCAGCGTACCTGGGACAGAGCAGTTCTTC,-,-,TRBV21-1,TRBJ2-1
CASSLAGTSGGEETQYF,TGCGCCAGCAGCTTGGCCGGGACTAGCGGGGGGGAAGAGACCCAGTACTTC,few,TRBD2,TRBV5-1,TRBJ2-5
CASNLRGGHTQYF,TGTGCCAGCAACTTAAGAGGGGGTCATACGCAGTATTTT,-,-,TRBV14,TRBJ2-3
CASSFDRAYSEAFF,TGCGCCAGCAGCTTTGACAGGGCGTATAGTGAAGCTTTCTTT,-,TRBD1,TRBV5-1,TRBJ1-1
CASSYSRGSYGYTF,TGTGCCAGCAGTTACTCAAGGGGGTCCTATGGCTACACCTTC,-,-,TRBV6-6,TRBJ1-2
CASSYSASGNNEQFF,TGTGCCAGCAGTTACTCCGCTAGCGGGAACAATGAGCAGTTCTTC,-,TRBD2,TRBV6-5,TRBJ2-1
CASSRGIGNTEAFF,TGTGCCAGCAGCCGAGGGATCGGGAACACTGAAGCTTTCTTT,-,-,TRBV14,TRBJ1-1
CASSDPLAGTSYEQYF,TGTGCCAGCAGTGACCCCCTAGCGGGGACCTCCTACGAGCAGTACTTC,-,TRBD2,TRBV2,TRBJ2-7
CASRTGMQNQPQHF,TGTGCCAGTCGGACGGGGATGCAGAATCAGCCCCAGCATTTT,-,-,TRBV19,TRBJ1-5
CASSLQGAVSPLHF,TGTGCCAGCAGCCTACAGGGGGCGGTTTCACCCCTCCACTTT,-,TRBD1,TRBV27,TRBJ1-6
CASSEGNEQFF,TGTGCCAGCAGCGAGGGCAATGAGCAGTTCTTC,-,-,TRBV11-2,TRBJ2-1
CASSPGVDTEAFF,TGTGCCAGCAGCCCGGGGGTTGACACTGAAGCTTTCTTT,-,-,TRBV5-6,TRBJ1-1
CASRTGSNSPLHF,TGTGCCAGCAGGACAGGGAGTAATTCACCCCTCCACTTT,-,TRBD1,TRBV2,TRBJ1-6
CAAGGGPYNEQFF,TGTGCCGCGGGAGGGGGACCTTACAATGAGCAGTTCTTC,-,TRBD2,TRBV30,TRBJ2-1
CASSAGLAGRDEQFF,TGTGCCAGCAGCGCGGGACTAGCGGGGAGAGATGAGCAGTTCTTC,-,TRBD2,TRBV7-2,TRBJ2-1
CASSSSGWGETQYF,TGTGCCAGCAGCAGTTCAGGGTGGGGAGAGACCCAGTACTTC,-,-,TRBV7-2,TRBJ2-5
CASSQESRGNRAFF,TGCGCCAGCAGCCAAGAATCCAGGGGGAATAGAGCTTTCTTT,few,TRBD1,TRBV4-1,TRBJ1-1
CASSLGGSTDTQYF,TGTGCCAGCAGCTTGGGGGGCAGCACAGATACGCAGTATTTT,-,-,TRBV5-6,TRBJ2-3
CASLGRGTGELFF,TGTGCCAGTCTCGGACGGGGCACCGGGGAGCTGTTTTTT,-,-,TRBV6-1,TRBJ2-2
CASSVGVAGGTDTQYF,TGTGCCAGCAGCGTAGGAGTAGCGGGGGGCACAGATACGCAGTATTTT,-,TRBD2,TRBV9,TRBJ2-3
CASSEDNNSPLHF,TGTGCCAGCAGTGAGGACAATAATTCACCCCTCCACTTT,-,-,TRBV2,TRBJ1-6
CASSMARADTQYF,TGTGCCAGTAGTATGGCTAGAGCAGATACGCAGTATTTT,-,-,TRBV19,TRBJ2-3
CASSRRGAGTDTQYF,TGTGCCAGCAGCCGGCGCGGGGCTGGCACAGATACGCAGTATTTT,-,-,TRBV14,TRBJ2-3
CASSFDRGGYGYTF,TGCGCCAGCAGCTTCGACAGGGGCGGCTATGGCTACACCTTC,-,TRBD1,TRBV4-3,TRBJ1-2
CASSTPGVAEQFF,TGCGCCAGCAGCACTCCGGGGGTGGCTGAGCAGTTCTTC,few,-,TRBV5-1,TRBJ2-1
CASSLDGRDYTF,TGCGCCAGCAGCTTGGATGGGAGGGACTACACCTTC,once,-,TRBV5-1,TRBJ1-2